This section outlines one T cell receptor beta chain sequence together with its context. Its antigen is as yet unknown. J gave up 5 bases and V 6 bases, and 5 bases lay outside the gene matches. The CDR3 covers 14 residues. CDR1 SNHLY and CDR2 FYNNEI come from the germline V gene. This entry belongs to a study of T cell responses to AZD1222 COVID-19 vaccine. Study results and limitations: With dominance at 160-218 and 743-854, vaccine-associated CD4 TCRs spanned spike.

Sequencing was performed with immunoSEQ multiplex PCR; in TCRdb, only in-frame clones are kept and a portion is missing. The sample consists of about 160,000 clones, approximately 91% of them appearing once. The rearrangement joins TRBV2 to TRBJ1-5, with 9 bases aligning to TRBD1. The sequences come from peripheral blood, collected on day 0 of AZD1222 vaccination. The TCR comes from an adult in good health. CDR3 residues: CASSSTGGYQPQHF. The DNA of the CDR3 is TGTGCCAGCAGCTCCACAGGGGGCTATCAGCCCCAGCATTTT.